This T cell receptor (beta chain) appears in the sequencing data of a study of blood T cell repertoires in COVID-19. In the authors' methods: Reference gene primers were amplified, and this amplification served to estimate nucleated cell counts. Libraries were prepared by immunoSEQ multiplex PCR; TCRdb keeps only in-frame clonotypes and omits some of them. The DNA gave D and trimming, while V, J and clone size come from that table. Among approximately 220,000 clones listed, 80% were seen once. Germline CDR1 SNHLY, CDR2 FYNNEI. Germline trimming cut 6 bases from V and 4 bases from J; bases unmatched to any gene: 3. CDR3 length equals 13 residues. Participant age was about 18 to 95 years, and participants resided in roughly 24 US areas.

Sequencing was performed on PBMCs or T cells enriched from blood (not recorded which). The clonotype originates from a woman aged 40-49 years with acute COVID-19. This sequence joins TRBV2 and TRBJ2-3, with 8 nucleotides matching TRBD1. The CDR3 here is CASRVQGADTQYF. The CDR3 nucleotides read TGTGCCAGCAGGGTACAGGGGGCAGATACGCAGTATTTT.